A single sample is the source of the 26 T cell receptor beta chains below, sequenced in a study of T-cell memory formation after mild COVID-19. TCRdb reanalysed the 5' RACE reads using MiXCR and keeps one entry per CDR3 protein. The sample shows about 150,000 distinct CDR3 sequences, less than 25% of them seen only once. Material: PBMCs or a T cell subset sorted from them (not recorded which). These receptors originate from an adult woman who had mild COVID-19 (a few samples of this study predate the infection). Cell type and time point are not known.

This clonotype came up a few times. V is TRBV5-6 and J is TRBJ2-3; D is uncertain. CDR3 length: 18 amino acids. V was clipped by 3 bases and J by 4 bases, with 24 bases between them. CDR1 and CDR2 from the germline V gene are SGHDT and YYEEEE. The CDR3, as DNA: TGTGCCAGCAGCTCTGTGGGGTCCCGTCAACCGCCGGCAGATACGCAGTATTTT. Its translation: CASSSVGSRQPPADTQYF.

This clonotype was seen repeatedly, ten times or more. The chain uses TRBV29-1 and TRBJ2-1, with TRBD2 matching 8 bases. CDR1 SQVTM and CDR2 ANQGSEA come from the germline V gene. This CDR3 region has 13 residues. V shed 3 bases, J shed 9 bases, and the junction held 7 bases outside the gene matches. As DNA, the CDR3 is TGCAGCGTTGACTCTTCGGGAGGGGGTGAGCAGTTCTTC. Its protein is CSVDSSGGGEQFF.

This clonotype came up a few times. V and J are TRBV4-1 and TRBJ2-3; D might be TRBD2 (7 bases). V lost 1 base, J lost 5 bases, and 13 bases lay in between. The CDR3 has 15 amino acids. In germline, CDR1 is MGHRA, CDR2 YSYEKL. The CDR3 DNA follows: TGCGCCAGCAGCCAAGCCGGGGGGCCCCAAGATACGCAGTATTTT. Its translation: CASSQAGGPQDTQYF.

The rearrangement uses TRBV7-9 and TRBJ1-1; D ambiguous. V lost 5 bases and J lost 4, with 11 bases in between. The CDR3 length is 13 residues. The germline CDR1 and CDR2 sequences are SEHNR and FQNEAQ (reference sequence). The DNA of the CDR3 is TGTGCCAGCAGCCCTACCCCGGGCACTGAAGCTTTCTTT. Translated: CASSPTPGTEAFF.

The chain links TRBV27 to TRBJ2-7; TRBD1 aligns across 7 bases. Unmatched junction bases numbered 12, after V lost 5 bases and J lost 5 bases. The CDR3 totals 15 residues. Germline V lookup: CDR1 MNHEY, CDR2 SMNVEV (reference sequence). The CDR3 nucleotides are TGTGCCAGCAGTCCGGGGACAGTCCTCGGCGACGAGCAGTACTTC. Amino acid sequence: CASSPGTVLGDEQYF.

This clonotype was observed at least ten times. The chain has TRBV7-2 and TRBJ2-5, with 7 bases identical to TRBD2. Germline V gene data show CDR1 as SGHTA and CDR2 as FQGNSA. The ends lost 1 base at V and 5 bases at J; junction bases unmatched: 10. The CDR3 consists of 16 residues. For the CDR3, the DNA is TGTGCCAGCAGCTTAGGGAGGACTAGATGGGGGGAGACCCAGTACTTC. It encodes CASSLGRTRWGETQYF.

The rearrangement joins TRBV27 to TRBJ2-5; tentatively, D is TRBD2 (7 bases). CDR3 length equals 14 residues. The germline V gene encodes CDR1 MNHEY and CDR2 SMNVEV (reference sequence). The V end was cut by 6 bases, the J end by 5 bases, with 16 bases between. The CDR3 coding sequence is TGTGCCAGCAGGGTCGCGGGGGCGAGGGAGACCCAGTACTTC. Its protein is CASRVAGARETQYF.

The chain has TRBV19 and TRBJ2-7; 8 nucleotides agree with TRBD2. CDR1 and CDR2 (germline): LNHDA, SQIVND (reference sequence). Unmatched junction bases numbered 3, after V lost 3 bases and J lost 2 bases. CDR3 size: 14 residues. For the CDR3, the DNA is TGTGCCAGTAGTATCTATAGCGGGACCTACGAGCAGTACTTC. It codes for CASSIYSGTYEQYF.

The V call is TRBV20-1, the J call TRBJ2-1; D possibly corresponds to TRBD1 (5 bases). The CDR3 runs to 13 residues. Trimming pared 5 bases from V and 0 bases from J, leaving 8 bases between. The V gene's germline CDR1 is DFQATT and CDR2 SNEGSKA (reference sequence). The CDR3 region has the DNA TGCAGTGCTGACAGAAGCTCCTACAATGAGCAGTTCTTC. Amino acids: CSADRSSYNEQFF.

V and J are TRBV5-1 and TRBJ2-1, with 13 nucleotides matching TRBD2. Germline V gene lookup returns CDR1 SGHRS and CDR2 YFSETQ. J was trimmed by 6 bases and V by 4 bases; bases with no gene match: 13. The CDR3 has 18 amino acids. This CDR3 reads CASSRTGTSGTPPNEQFF. For the CDR3, the DNA is TGCGCCAGCAGCCGTACCGGGACTAGCGGGACTCCGCCCAATGAGCAGTTCTTC. Full variable domain (missing parts from reference TRBV5-1 and TRBJ2-1): KAGVTQTPRYLIKTRGQQVTLSCSPISGHRSVSWYQQTPGQGLQFLFEYFSETQRNKGNFPGRFSGRQFSNSRSEMNVSTLELGDSALYLCASSRTGTSGTPPNEQFFGPGTRLTVL.

V gene TRBV15 combines with J gene TRBJ1-5, with a weak D call TRBD1 (6 bases). Germline values: CDR1 LNHNV, CDR2 YYDKDF (reference sequence). The CDR3 extends over 14 amino acids. V lost 7 bases and J lost 2, with 12 bases in between. Written as DNA, the CDR3 is TGTGCCACCAATACGGACAGCCGCAATCAGCCCCAGCATTTT. Its translation: CATNTDSRNQPQHF.

This clonotype was found once. This chain links TRBV29-1 with TRBJ2-1; D is perhaps TRBD2 (5 bases). The germline V gene has CDR1 SQVTM and CDR2 ANQGSEA. The V end lost 5 bases, the J end lost 10 bases, and 18 bases lay between the germline ends. This CDR3 has 13 amino acids. CDR3 coding DNA: TGCAGCGTTCTCTCCCCTAGCCGAGGAGAGCAGTTCTTC. It is translated as CSVLSPSRGEQFF.

The chain joins TRBV12-3 or TRBV12-4 to TRBJ1-5; D possibly corresponds to TRBD1 (6 bases). The CDR3 consists of 16 residues. V dropped 4 bases and J dropped 2 bases, with 15 bases sitting between them. CDR3 nucleotide sequence: TGTGCCAGCAGTTCCTATATCGGGGGCGGCAATCAGCCCCAGCATTTT. Encoded protein: CASSSYIGGGNQPQHF.

The chain links TRBV24-1 to TRBJ2-5; 8 bases map to TRBD2. From germline, CDR1 is KGHDR and CDR2 SFDVKD. The CDR3 totals 18 residues. Trimming at V came to 1 base and at J to 4 bases, leaving 13 bases not matched to a gene. The CDR3 sequence is CATSDFRPGLVWGETQYF. CDR3 nucleotides: TGTGCCACCAGTGATTTTCGACCGGGACTAGTCTGGGGAGAGACCCAGTACTTC.

This clonotype appeared a few times. V and J are TRBV7-9 and TRBJ2-1; D unresolved. This CDR3 region has 15 residues. The V gene's germline CDR1 is SEHNR and CDR2 FQNEAQ (reference sequence). Trimming removed 5 bases at V and 10 bases at J, with 21 bases between. Here the CDR3 DNA reads TGTGCCAGCAGCCCACAGCCTACAGTCTTTCCCGAGCAGTTCTTC. This translates into CASSPQPTVFPEQFF. Based on the CDR3 plus reference TRBV7-9 and TRBJ2-1, the full variable domain is DTGVSQNPRHKITKRGQNVTFRCDPISEHNRLYWYRQTLGQGPEFLTYFQNEAQLEKSRLLSDRFSAERPKGSFSTLEIQRTEQGDSAMYLCASSPQPTVFPEQFFGPGTRLTVL.

This clonotype was seen a few times. V and J are TRBV6-5 and TRBJ2-5, with TRBD2 as a possible D gene (5 bases). The CDR3 contains 16 residues. Trimming pared 0 bases from V and 1 base from J, leaving 12 bases between. Germline V lookup: CDR1 MNHEY, CDR2 SVGAGI. In DNA form, the CDR3 reads TGTGCCAGCAGTTACTCGGGAGAGCCTCTCCAAGAGACCCAGTACTTC. Protein product: CASSYSGEPLQETQYF.

The chain links TRBV3-1 to TRBJ2-5; TRBD2 matches at 11 bases. The CDR3 is 15 amino acids. V shed 7 bases and J 1 base; nucleotides not matched to a gene: 5. The germline V gene has CDR1 LGHDT and CDR2 YNNKEL (reference sequence). The CDR3 loop reads CASTVAGGPQETQYF. The CDR3 DNA reads as TGTGCCAGCACCGTAGCGGGGGGGCCCCAAGAGACCCAGTACTTC.

The V gene is TRBV5-1, the J gene TRBJ2-3, with 8 bases fitting TRBD1. Germline V CDR1 and CDR2: SGHRS, YFSETQ. V trimming: 4 bases; J trimming: 2 bases; junction bases outside the gene matches: 12. The CDR3 runs to 17 residues. CDR3 coding DNA: TGCGCCAGCAGCCCGACTCCCAGGACAGGGTTCACAGATACGCAGTATTTT. Amino acids: CASSPTPRTGFTDTQYF.

The rearrangement joins TRBV12-3 or TRBV12-4 to TRBJ2-7, with 7 positions matching TRBD2. The CDR3 has 15 amino acids. V lost 5 bases and J lost 4; bases outside the gene matches: 11. The CDR3 DNA sequence: TGTGCCAGCAGTCCCCGGGGCGGGAGCACGTACGAGCAGTACTTC. Its protein is CASSPRGGSTYEQYF.

The CDR3 DNA follows: TGTGCCAGCAGTGAAGGGACTAGCGGGAGGGCTACAGATACGCAGTATTTT. Its protein product is CASSEGTSGRATDTQYF. The chain employs TRBV2 and TRBJ2-3; 15 positions agree with TRBD2. The germline gives CDR1 SNHLY, CDR2 FYNNEI. This CDR3 is 17 amino acids long. V trimming: 1 base; J trimming: 3 bases; junction bases outside the gene matches: 2.

The chain is built from TRBV27 and TRBJ1-5; 7 bases line up with TRBD1. Germline CDR1 is MNHEY and CDR2 is SMNVEV (reference sequence). Germline trimming cut 5 bases from V and 0 bases from J; bases unmatched to any gene: 4. The length of the CDR3 is 15 residues. CDR3 nucleotides: TGTGCCAGCAGTACGACAGGGAATAGCAATCAGCCCCAGCATTTT. It yields the protein CASSTTGNSNQPQHF.

The chain joins TRBV27 to TRBJ2-7; TRBD2 matches 10 bases. Losses at the gene ends were 5 bases for V and 3 bases for J; bases not matched to a gene: 4. Germline V CDR1 and CDR2: MNHEY, SMNVEV (reference sequence). The CDR3 totals 14 residues. The CDR3 coding sequence is TGTGCCAGCAGTCCCGGACTAGCGGTCTACGAGCAGTACTTC. Amino acids: CASSPGLAVYEQYF.

This clonotype showed up just a few times. The chain has TRBV20-1 and TRBJ2-3, with D unclear. This CDR3 has 14 amino acids. The V end lost 4 bases, the J end lost 2 bases, and 13 bases lay between the germline ends. Germline V lookup: CDR1 DFQATT, CDR2 SNEGSKA (reference sequence). CDR3 DNA: TGCAGTGCTACTGACCCCCCAAACACAGATACGCAGTATTTT. The encoded protein is CSATDPPNTDTQYF.

This clonotype was counted between two and nine times. DNA for the CDR3: TGTGCCAGCAGCTTGGCGGACACCGGGGAGCTGTTTTTT. Translation: CASSLADTGELFF. This sequence joins TRBV5-5 and TRBJ2-2; D unresolved. V was pared by 0 bases and J by 3 bases, with 3 bases between. This CDR3 spans 13 amino acids. Germline V lookup: CDR1 SGHKS, CDR2 YYEKEE (reference sequence).

This clonotype was counted a few times. Germline is not matched at one junction end, which may reflect a read error. V usage is TRBV4-2 and J usage is TRBJ1-1; D might be TRBD1 (5 bases). Germline V gives CDR1 LGHNA, CDR2 YNFKEQ. This CDR3 has 13 residues. The CDR3 coding sequence is TGTGCCAGCAGCCAAGGGGACGGGTCCACGATTCTCTTT. Residues: CASSQGDGSTILF.

This clonotype came up a few times. The rearrangement uses TRBV15 and TRBJ2-7; the D is unclear. From germline, CDR1 is LNHNV and CDR2 YYDKDF (reference sequence). The length of the CDR3 is 13 residues. Trimming stripped 4 bases from V and 6 bases from J, with 13 bases between. The CDR3 DNA follows: TGTGCCACCAGCAAAACGCGCTGGGGCGAGCAGTACTTC. Its translation is CATSKTRWGEQYF.